Presented here are 15 T cell receptor beta chains from one specimen sequenced in a study of cytomegalovirus exposure and HLA in healthy donors. The PCR used 60 Vbeta and 13 Jbeta primers. Assay: immunoSEQ multiplex PCR; the TCRdb copy retains only in-frame clones and omits some. The sample lists fewer than 200,000 clones, roughly four fifths occurring once. The sequenced sample consisted of PBMCs. Receptor source: a young woman in good health and CMV-seronegative.

The CDR3 loop reads CASSLVVGQGYQIGTQYF. The DNA for the CDR3 is TGTGCCAGCAGCTTAGTGGTGGGACAGGGTTATCAGATTGGGACCCAGTACTTC. The rearrangement links TRBV7-8 to TRBJ2-5, with 9 bases matching TRBD1. The CDR3 contains 18 residues. From germline, CDR1 is SGHVS and CDR2 FQNEAQ. Trimming removed 1 base from V and 7 bases from J; junction bases left unmatched: 16.

The V gene is TRBV11-3, the J gene TRBJ2-7; TRBD1 aligns across 8 bases. Germline values: CDR1 SGHNT, CDR2 YENEEA. The CDR3 is made up of 14 amino acids. With 5 bases clipped from V and 3 bases from J, the junction kept 6 bases outside the gene matches. CDR3 bases: TGTGCCAGCAGCCCGCCGGGACAGGACTACGAGCAGTACTTC. Protein sequence: CASSPPGQDYEQYF.

The chain couples TRBV5-4 to TRBJ2-7, with 7 bases matching TRBD1. V gave up 4 bases and J gave up 2 bases; unmatched junction bases: 9. From germline, CDR1 is SGHNT and CDR2 YYREEE (reference sequence). The CDR3 is 15 amino acids. CDR3 region: CASSLQGIDPYEQYF. The CDR3 nucleotides are TGTGCCAGCAGCCTACAGGGGATCGACCCCTACGAGCAGTACTTC.

CDR3 in amino acids: CASRTTRTSGRVNEQFF. CDR3 DNA sequence: TGTGCCAGCAGAACAACACGGACTAGCGGGAGGGTCAATGAGCAGTTCTTC. V usage is TRBV28 and J usage is TRBJ2-1, with TRBD2 matching over 15 bases. The CDR3 is 17 residues long. V trimming: 6 bases; J trimming: 6 bases; junction bases outside the gene matches: 9. Germline V gene data show CDR1 as MDHEN and CDR2 as SYDVKM.

The chain couples TRBV7-6 to TRBJ2-1, with TRBD1 matching over 10 bases. This CDR3 is built from 16 residues. CDR1 and CDR2 from the germline V gene are SGHVS and FNYEAQ. V gave up 3 bases and J gave up 1 base; unmatched junction bases: 3. The CDR3 DNA sequence: TGTGCCAGCAGCTTCGGGACAGGGGAATCCTACAATGAGCAGTTCTTC. Encoded protein: CASSFGTGESYNEQFF.

The chain combines TRBV6-1 with TRBJ1-5; 7 bases align to TRBD1. The CDR3 runs 13 residues. The V gene's germline CDR1 is MNHNS and CDR2 SASEGT. With V trimmed by 6 bases and J by 3 bases, 2 bases remained unmatched. The CDR3 DNA reads TGTGCCAGCAGGACAGGGAACAATCAGCCCCAGCATTTT. Its protein product is CASRTGNNQPQHF.

The V and J genes are TRBV6-5 and TRBJ2-1, with D tentatively TRBD2 (5 bases). Looked up from germline, CDR1 is MNHEY and CDR2 is SVGAGI. The CDR3 covers 13 residues. Trimming stripped 5 bases from V and 6 bases from J, with 11 bases between. The CDR3: CASSRKRLNEQFF. DNA for the CDR3: TGTGCCAGCAGTCGTAAGCGGCTCAATGAGCAGTTCTTC.

Concerning this clone itself: This same CDR3 is encoded by further DNA sequences in the sample. The rearrangement links TRBV5-1 to TRBJ2-7; 9 bases agree with TRBD1. V shed 3 bases, J shed 4 bases, and the junction held 5 bases outside the gene matches. In germline, CDR1 is SGHRS, CDR2 YFSETQ. CDR3 length: 14 amino acids. Written as DNA, the CDR3 is TGCGCCAGCAGCTCTGGACAGGGGCCATACGAGCAGTACTTC. It is translated as CASSSGQGPYEQYF.

This clone was recorded a few times. Written as DNA, the CDR3 is TGCGCCAGCAGCTCCGGGACTAGCGGGAGTGGCACAGATACGCAGTATTTT. As protein: CASSSGTSGSGTDTQYF. This chain connects TRBV5-1 to TRBJ2-3, with TRBD2 identical over 14 bases. The J segment lost 1 base and the V segment lost 3 bases, leaving 4 bases of the junction unmatched. Germline V gives CDR1 SGHRS, CDR2 YFSETQ. CDR3 length equals 17 residues.

The rearrangement joins TRBV30 to TRBJ1-2; D is ambiguous. V was cut by 2 bases and J by 5 bases, with 6 bases left in between. Germline assignment: CDR1 GTSNPN and CDR2 SVGIG (reference sequence). The CDR3 extends over 11 amino acids. The chain's CDR3 is CAWSLSYGYTF. The CDR3, as DNA: TGTGCCTGGAGTTTATCTTATGGCTACACCTTC. The full variable domain, rest sourced from reference TRBV30 and TRBJ1-2, is SQTIHQWPATLVQPVGSPLSLECTVEGTSNPNLYWYRQAAGRGLQLLFYSVGIGQISSEVPQNLSASRPQDRQFILSSKKLLLSDSGFYLCAWSLSYGYTFGSGTRLTVV.

The sample holds a few counts of this clone. This sequence joins TRBV9 and TRBJ2-2, with D tentatively TRBD2 (5 bases). In germline, CDR1 is SGDLS, CDR2 YYNGEE. Between the trimmed V and J ends, which lost 7 bases and 4 bases, there was a span of 23 bases. This CDR3 is 17 amino acids long. CDR3 amino acids: CASAPGSTYPLTGELFF. The CDR3 nucleotides read TGTGCCAGCGCGCCGGGATCCACTTACCCCCTCACCGGGGAGCTGTTTTTT.

V gene TRBV11-2 combines with J gene TRBJ1-2, with D perhaps matching TRBD1 (6 bases). CDR1 and CDR2 (germline): SGHAT, FQNNGV. With 5 bases removed from V and 13 bases from J, the gap between germline ends came to 23 bases. This CDR3 comprises 14 residues. The CDR3 DNA is TGTGCCAGCAGCCTAGGACAGACTCCCTCCAGATGCACCTTC. It yields the protein CASSLGQTPSRCTF.

The rearrangement links TRBV13 to TRBJ2-7; TRBD2 matches at 11 bases. The CDR3 has 15 amino acids. Losses at the gene ends were 0 bases for V and 3 bases for J; bases not matched to a gene: 1. Germline CDR1 PRHDT, CDR2 FYEKMQ (reference sequence). CDR3 bases: TGTGCCAGCAGCTTAGGGACTAGCGGGATCTACGAGCAGTACTTC. This gives the protein CASSLGTSGIYEQYF.

The chain links TRBV5-8 to TRBJ2-5; no clear D. This CDR3 spans 11 amino acids. The germline V and J ends were trimmed by 1 base and 5 bases, with 3 bases remaining between them. Germline values: CDR1 SGHTS, CDR2 YDEGEE. The CDR3 DNA follows: TGTGCCAGCAGCTTGCCGGAGACCCAGTACTTC. It translates to CASSLPETQYF.

This clone was counted once. This chain links TRBV5-1 with TRBJ1-2; 10 bases map to TRBD1. This CDR3 comprises 13 residues. From germline, CDR1 is SGHRS and CDR2 YFSETQ. Unmatched junction bases numbered 4, after V lost 5 bases and J lost 6 bases. The CDR3 nucleotides read TGCGCCAGCAGGCCCGGGACAGGGGATGGCTACACCTTC. Its protein product is CASRPGTGDGYTF.